Below, 28 T cell receptor beta chains from the same sample are listed, as sequenced in a study of glioma-infiltrating T cells after dendritic cell vaccination. Clones were read by immunoSEQ multiplex PCR, and TCRdb kept only the in-frame ones, dropping some. This table has around 73,000 clones, more than 65% appearing once. This material consisted of blood, taken before dendritic cell vaccination. The receptors originated from a human donor with glioblastoma.

This clone was counted a few times. The chain joins TRBV7-6 to TRBJ1-6; tentatively, D is TRBD1 (6 bases). Germline V gene data show CDR1 as SGHVS and CDR2 as FNYEAQ. This CDR3 is 13 amino acids long. V dropped 4 bases and J dropped 7 bases, with 8 bases sitting between them. The CDR3 DNA is TGTGCCAGCAGCTCCGACAGGAATTCACCCCTCCACTTT. Protein product: CASSSDRNSPLHF.

The V gene is TRBV19, the J gene TRBJ2-3; 15 bases align to TRBD2. The V gene end was trimmed by 9 bases and the J gene end by 3 bases; junction bases not matched to a gene: 7. Germline V lookup: CDR1 LNHDA, CDR2 SQIVND (reference sequence). This CDR3 has 16 residues. CDR3 nucleotides: TGTGCCAGCGGGGGACTAGCGGGAGGTTTGACAGATACGCAGTATTTT. Translating it yields CASGGLAGGLTDTQYF.

This rearrangement joins TRBV7-9 to TRBJ2-1, with 10 bases identical to TRBD2. Germline V gives CDR1 SEHNR, CDR2 FQNEAQ (reference sequence). J gave up 6 bases and V 9 bases, and 20 bases lay outside the gene matches. The CDR3 loop spans 18 amino acids. CDR3 in DNA: TGTGCCAGTAACCGAGGTAGCGGGGGGCCCCCGAGGGCCAATGAGCAGTTCTTC. Translating gives CASNRGSGGPPRANEQFF.

This clone was picked up a small number of times. This chain uses TRBV10-3 with TRBJ1-3; D might be TRBD1 (5 bases). The CDR3 is 14 residues long. V lost 4 bases and J lost 3, with 10 bases in between. Germline V gives CDR1 ENHRY, CDR2 SYGVKD. The chain's CDR3 is CAISGGRDGNTIYF. CDR3 nucleotide sequence: TGTGCCATCAGTGGGGGCAGGGATGGAAACACCATATATTTT.

V usage is TRBV6-4 and J usage is TRBJ2-6; no reliable D call. This CDR3 contains 15 residues. Germline-derived CDR1 and CDR2 are MRHNA and SNTAGT. V lost 4 bases to trimming and J lost 0 bases, with 7 bases between them. The CDR3 protein is CASSAVSSGANVLTF. CDR3 DNA: TGTGCCAGCAGTGCGGTGAGCTCTGGGGCCAACGTCCTGACTTTC.

The rearrangement joins TRBV27 to TRBJ1-2; perhaps TRBD1 as D (6 bases). CDR1 is MNHEY and CDR2 is SMNVEV in the germline V gene (reference sequence). This CDR3 has 15 residues. V was trimmed by 2 bases and J by 0 bases, leaving 10 bases between them. The CDR3 nucleotides read TGTGCCAGCAGTTTAGGGGGCAGACCTAACTATGGCTACACCTTC. Its translation is CASSLGGRPNYGYTF.

The chain combines TRBV5-1 with TRBJ2-2, with 9 bases fitting TRBD2. The CDR3 extends over 15 amino acids. V lost 2 bases to trimming and J lost 6 bases; unmatched junction nucleotides: 5. Looked up from germline, CDR1 is SGHRS and CDR2 is YFSETQ. CDR3 residues: CASSLRSGSSGELFF. CDR3 nucleotide sequence: TGCGCCAGCAGCTTACGTAGCGGGAGTTCCGGGGAGCTGTTTTTT.

The chain carries TRBV6-5 and TRBJ1-2, with 7 bases identical to TRBD1. V dropped 5 bases and J dropped 4; count of bases not matched to a gene: 4. The CDR3 consists of 13 residues. The germline gives CDR1 MNHEY, CDR2 SVGAGI. This CDR3 reads CASSTQGGYGYTF. The CDR3 bases are TGTGCCAGCAGTACTCAGGGGGGCTATGGCTACACCTTC.

This clone has more than one count but fewer than ten. CDR3 in amino acids: CASSALLVPGFAGLGTQYF. The CDR3 nucleotides are TGTGCCAGCAGCGCCCTCCTTGTACCCGGCTTTGCGGGCCTGGGGACCCAGTACTTC. The V and J genes are TRBV5-5 and TRBJ2-5, with TRBD2 as a possible D gene (5 bases). The CDR3 runs to 19 residues. V was clipped by 4 bases and J by 7 bases, with 32 bases between them. Germline CDR1 SGHKS, CDR2 YYEKEE (reference sequence).

The chain employs TRBV30 and TRBJ2-7; D might be TRBD1 (7 bases). The ends were cut back, 2 bases at V and 3 bases at J, with 20 bases in the middle. This CDR3 has 16 residues. The V gene's germline CDR1 is GTSNPN and CDR2 SVGIG (reference sequence). In DNA, the CDR3 is TGTGCCTGGAGTCCCTGGGGGACAGACGGGGGCTACGAGCAGTACGTC. Residues: CAWSPWGTDGGYEQYV.

This clone was seen a handful of times. The V gene is TRBV6-1, the J gene TRBJ2-7, with a weak D call TRBD1 (5 bases). This CDR3 is 13 amino acids long. Germline CDR1 is MNHNS and CDR2 is SASEGT. Trimming took off 2 bases at V and 4 bases at J, with 9 bases between the two ends. The CDR3 is CASSEYGAYEQYF. The DNA of the CDR3 is TGTGCCAGCAGTGAATATGGGGCTTACGAGCAGTACTTC.

The chain employs TRBV27 and TRBJ1-6; possible D gene TRBD1, 5 bases. The CDR3 spans 19 residues. The V gene's germline CDR1 is MNHEY and CDR2 SMNVEV (reference sequence). Trimming removed 3 bases from V and 0 bases from J, with 18 bases in between. The chain's CDR3 is CASSFDPWGGSSYNSPLHF. As DNA, the CDR3 is TGTGCCAGCAGTTTCGACCCTTGGGGCGGGAGCTCCTATAATTCACCCCTCCACTTT.

The chain has TRBV9 and TRBJ1-2; 11 positions agree with TRBD1. The length of the CDR3 is 16 residues. Trimming at V came to 0 bases and at J to 5 bases, leaving 6 bases not matched to a gene. The V gene's germline CDR1 is SGDLS and CDR2 YYNGEE. The CDR3 is CASSVDTGTGGYGYTF. The DNA for the CDR3 is TGTGCCAGCAGCGTAGATACCGGGACAGGGGGTTATGGCTACACCTTC. Full variable domain (missing parts from reference TRBV9 and TRBJ1-2): DSGVTQTPKHLITATGQRVTLRCSPRSGDLSVYWYQQSLDQGLQFLIQYYNGEERAKGNILERFSAQQFPDLHSELNLSSLELGDSALYFCASSVDTGTGGYGYTFGSGTRLTVV.

The rearrangement uses TRBV6-1 and TRBJ2-1; D is perhaps TRBD2 (6 bases). Germline CDR1 MNHNS, CDR2 SASEGT. This CDR3 has 16 residues. The V end was cut by 2 bases, the J end by 3 bases, with 14 bases between. For the CDR3, the DNA is TGTGCCAGCAGTGAATCGGGGACTGGGAACTACAATGAGCAGTTCTTC. Amino acid sequence: CASSESGTGNYNEQFF.

This chain uses TRBV30 with TRBJ2-3; 7 bases are a match to TRBD1. Trimming at V came to 1 base and at J to 9 bases, leaving 1 base not matched to a gene. Germline CDR1 is GTSNPN and CDR2 is SVGIG (reference sequence). This CDR3 has 11 amino acids. Here the CDR3 reads CAWSGRGTQYF. In DNA form, the CDR3 reads TGTGCCTGGAGTGGCAGGGGGACGCAGTATTTT.

V and J are TRBV11-2 and TRBJ2-7; 7 nucleotides line up with TRBD2. V was clipped by 3 bases and J by 2 bases; unmatched bases: 7. From germline, CDR1 is SGHAT and CDR2 FQNNGV. The CDR3 has 15 residues. The CDR3 spells CASSFFPSGTYEQYV. CDR3 sequence (DNA): TGTGCCAGCAGCTTTTTCCCTAGCGGTACCTACGAGCAGTACGTC.

The CDR3 DNA is TGTGCCAGCAGCACCCCGTACGGTGGCTACACCTTC. It specifies CASSTPYGGYTF. V and J are TRBV5-8 and TRBJ1-2; D is unresolved. This CDR3 is 12 amino acids long. V was trimmed by 4 bases and J by 7 bases, leaving 11 bases between them. Per the germline V gene, CDR1 is SGHTS and CDR2 is YDEGEE.

The V and J genes are TRBV28 and TRBJ2-5, with D perhaps matching TRBD2 (5 bases). Between the trimmed V and J ends, which lost 1 base and 4 bases, there was a span of 22 bases. Germline V gene sequence: CDR1 MDHEN, CDR2 SYDVKM. The CDR3 length is 18 residues. This CDR3 is CASSLSPGLGSLGETQYF. The CDR3 DNA sequence: TGTGCCAGCAGTTTATCTCCCGGACTCGGCTCGCTGGGAGAGACCCAGTACTTC.

The chain uses TRBV10-3 and TRBJ1-6; possibly TRBD1 for D (5 bases). The CDR3 totals 13 residues. The ends were cut back, 3 bases at V and 9 bases at J, with 9 bases in the middle. The germline V gene encodes CDR1 ENHRY and CDR2 SYGVKD. The CDR3 reads CAISDGGSSPLHF. The CDR3 bases are TGTGCCATCAGTGATGGGGGGTCTTCACCCCTCCACTTT.

This clone was observed once. The chain is built from TRBV19 and TRBJ2-3; 9 positions match TRBD2. The germline V gene has CDR1 LNHDA and CDR2 SQIVND (reference sequence). J lost 0 bases, V lost 1 base, and 8 bases had no gene match. This CDR3 region has 18 residues. In DNA, the CDR3 is TGTGCCAGTAGTATAGCCCATAGCGGGAGCCCTAGCACAGATACGCAGTATTTT. Residues: CASSIAHSGSPSTDTQYF.

This clone was counted once. The CDR3 nucleotides are TGCGCCAGCAGCGCGGACAGGGCCGGGGCCGGGGAGCTGTTTTTT. Translated, it gives CASSADRAGAGELFF. The chain is built from TRBV5-1 and TRBJ2-2; 8 bases align to TRBD1. The germline V gene encodes CDR1 SGHRS and CDR2 YFSETQ. V was clipped by 4 bases and J by 6 bases; unmatched bases: 8. This CDR3 comprises 15 residues.

The genes are TRBV10-3 and TRBJ1-2, with TRBD1 matching over 10 bases. Germline trimming cut 0 bases from V and 6 bases from J; bases unmatched to any gene: 7. The CDR3 loop spans 16 amino acids. The germline gives CDR1 ENHRY, CDR2 SYGVKD. The CDR3 protein is CAISESTTGGMNGYTF. The CDR3 nucleotides are TGTGCCATCAGTGAGTCGACGACAGGGGGCATGAATGGCTACACCTTC.

CDR3 sequence: CASSVVTGDYEQFF. The CDR3 region has the DNA TGTGCCAGCAGTGTAGTGACAGGGGATTATGAGCAGTTCTTC. This chain joins TRBV6-4 and TRBJ2-1, with 8 bases fitting TRBD1. This CDR3 has 14 amino acids. Germline V CDR1 and CDR2: MRHNA, SNTAGT. With V trimmed by 4 bases and J by 8 bases, 7 bases remained unmatched.

This clone showed up just a few times. CDR3 nucleotides: TGTGCCAGCAGCTCGGGACAGTACAATGAGCAGTTCTTC. Its protein product is CASSSGQYNEQFF. The chain combines TRBV7-9 with TRBJ2-1, with 7 bases matching TRBD1. CDR3 length equals 13 residues. CDR1 is SEHNR, CDR2 FQNEAQ, per germline (reference sequence). The V segment lost 4 bases and the J segment 4 bases; nucleotides outside the gene matches: 1.

This sequence joins TRBV7-9 and TRBJ2-7; 11 bases align to TRBD1. CDR3 length: 14 residues. J was trimmed by 7 bases and V by 4 bases; bases with no gene match: 6. Looked up from germline, CDR1 is SEHNR and CDR2 is FQNEAQ (reference sequence). CDR3 nucleotide sequence: TGTGCCAGCAGCTCTCGGGACAGGGGGGAAGAGCAGTACGTC. The encoded protein is CASSSRDRGEEQYV.

Comment on this clone: Germline and junction disagree at one end, which may indicate a read error. Different DNA sequences within this sample yield the same CDR3. V and J are TRBV28 and TRBJ1-6, with D hard to call. There are 15 residues in the CDR3. The V gene's germline CDR1 is MDHEN and CDR2 SYDVKM. CDR3 coding DNA: TGTGCCAGCAGCCCTAGTTTGGGAGATAATTCCCCCCTCCACTTT. It codes for CASSPSLGDNSPLHF.

This chain connects TRBV5-1 to TRBJ2-6, with a tentative D call TRBD2 (5 bases). The CDR3 is 17 residues long. The germline CDR1 and CDR2 sequences are SGHRS and YFSETQ. Trimming took off 0 bases at V and 2 bases at J, with 12 bases between the two ends. CDR3 in DNA: TGCGCCAGCAGCTTGGATCTACCGGGAACTGGGGCCAACGTCCTGACTTTC. Its translation: CASSLDLPGTGANVLTF.

The rearrangement joins TRBV25-1 to TRBJ2-7, with D possibly being TRBD2 (6 bases). Trimming cost V 2 bases and J 0 bases, with 11 bases left between them. This CDR3 contains 15 residues. Germline V gives CDR1 MGHDK, CDR2 SYGVNS. Written as DNA, the CDR3 is TGTGCCAGCAGTGAACGTGGGGGGTACTCCTACGAGCAGTACTTC. Amino acids: CASSERGGYSYEQYF.